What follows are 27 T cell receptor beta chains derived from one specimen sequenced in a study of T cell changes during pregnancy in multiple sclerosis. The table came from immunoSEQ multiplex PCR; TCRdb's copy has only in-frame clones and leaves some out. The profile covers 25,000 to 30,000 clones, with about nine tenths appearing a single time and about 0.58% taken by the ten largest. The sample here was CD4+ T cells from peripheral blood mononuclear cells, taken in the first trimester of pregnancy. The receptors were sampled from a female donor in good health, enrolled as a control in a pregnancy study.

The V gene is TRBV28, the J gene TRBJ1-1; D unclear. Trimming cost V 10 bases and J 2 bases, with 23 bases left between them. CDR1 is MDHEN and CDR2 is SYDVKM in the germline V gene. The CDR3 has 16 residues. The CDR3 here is CATNEAFGRSNTEAFF. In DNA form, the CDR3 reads TGTGCCACCAACGAAGCCTTTGGGCGCTCAAACACTGAAGCTTTCTTT.

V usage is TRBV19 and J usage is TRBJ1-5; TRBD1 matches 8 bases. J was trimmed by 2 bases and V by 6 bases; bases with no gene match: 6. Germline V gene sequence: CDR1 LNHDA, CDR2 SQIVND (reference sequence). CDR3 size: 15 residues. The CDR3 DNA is TGTGCCAGTAGGCCCGGACAGGGCGGCAATCAGCCCCAGCATTTT. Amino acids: CASRPGQGGNQPQHF.

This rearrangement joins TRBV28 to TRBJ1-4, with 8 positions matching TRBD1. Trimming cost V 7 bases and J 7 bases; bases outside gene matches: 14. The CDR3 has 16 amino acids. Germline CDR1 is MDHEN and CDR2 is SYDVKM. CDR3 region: CASTQPPGGAGEKLFF. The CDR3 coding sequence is TGTGCCAGCACCCAGCCGCCAGGGGGCGCTGGTGAAAAACTGTTTTTT.

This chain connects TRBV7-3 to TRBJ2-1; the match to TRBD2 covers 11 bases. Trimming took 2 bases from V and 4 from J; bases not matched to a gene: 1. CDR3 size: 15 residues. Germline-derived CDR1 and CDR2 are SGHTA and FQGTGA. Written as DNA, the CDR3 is TGTGCCAGCAGCTTACTAGCGGGGGGATACAATGAGCAGTTCTTC. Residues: CASSLLAGGYNEQFF.

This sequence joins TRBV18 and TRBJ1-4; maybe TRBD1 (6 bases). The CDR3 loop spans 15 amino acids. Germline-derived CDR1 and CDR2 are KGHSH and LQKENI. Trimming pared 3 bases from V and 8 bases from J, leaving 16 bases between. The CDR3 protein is CASSPSQGLNEKLFF. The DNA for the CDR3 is TGTGCCAGCTCACCTAGCCAGGGGCTCAACGAAAAACTGTTTTTT.

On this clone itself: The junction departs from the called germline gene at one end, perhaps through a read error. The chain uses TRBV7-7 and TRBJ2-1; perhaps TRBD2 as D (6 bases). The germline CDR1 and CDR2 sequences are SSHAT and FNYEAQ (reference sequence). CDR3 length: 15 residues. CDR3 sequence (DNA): TGTGCTAGCAGCTTATCCGGGAGTGCCTACAATGAGCAGTTCTTC. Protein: CASSLSGSAYNEQFF.

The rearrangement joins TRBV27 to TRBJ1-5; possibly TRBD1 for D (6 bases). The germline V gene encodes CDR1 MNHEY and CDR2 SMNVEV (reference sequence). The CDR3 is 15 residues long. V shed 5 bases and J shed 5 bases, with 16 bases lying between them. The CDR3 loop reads CASSPGTPNYQPQHF. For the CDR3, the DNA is TGTGCCAGCAGTCCAGGGACACCAAACTATCAGCCCCAGCATTTT.

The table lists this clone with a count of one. CDR3 sequence (DNA): TGTGCCAGCAGTGAAAGCAGGGAGGTTATCGGGGAGCTGTTTTTT. This codes for CASSESREVIGELFF. The chain is built from TRBV2 and TRBJ2-2; a possible D gene is TRBD2 (6 bases). The CDR3 is made up of 15 amino acids. V lost 2 bases and J 7 bases, leaving 14 bases between the germline ends. Germline assignment: CDR1 SNHLY and CDR2 FYNNEI.

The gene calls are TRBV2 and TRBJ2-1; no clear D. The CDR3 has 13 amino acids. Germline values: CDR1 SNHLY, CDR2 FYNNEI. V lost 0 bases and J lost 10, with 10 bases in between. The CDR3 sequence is CASSEASVSEQFF. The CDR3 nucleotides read TGTGCCAGCAGTGAAGCTTCCGTTAGCGAGCAGTTCTTC.

The chain's CDR3 is CASRAGRSSYEQYF. In nucleotides, the CDR3 is TGTGCCAGCAGGGCGGGGCGAAGCTCCTACGAGCAGTACTTC. The chain carries TRBV21-1 and TRBJ2-7; TRBD2 reflects the table's D call only, with no check against the DNA. TRBV21-1 is an annotated pseudogene. The CDR3 extends over 14 amino acids.

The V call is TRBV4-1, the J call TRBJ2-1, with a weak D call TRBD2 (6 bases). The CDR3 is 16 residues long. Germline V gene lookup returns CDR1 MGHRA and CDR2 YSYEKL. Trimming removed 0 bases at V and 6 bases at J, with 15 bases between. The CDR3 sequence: CASSQEGTAGINEQFF. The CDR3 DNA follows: TGCGCCAGCAGCCAAGAGGGGACGGCGGGAATCAATGAGCAGTTCTTC.

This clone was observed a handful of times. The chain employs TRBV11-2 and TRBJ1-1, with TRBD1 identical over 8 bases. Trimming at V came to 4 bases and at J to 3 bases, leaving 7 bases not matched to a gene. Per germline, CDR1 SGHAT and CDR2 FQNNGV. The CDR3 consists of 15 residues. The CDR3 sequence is CASSSIRGRDTEAFF. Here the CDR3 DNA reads TGTGCCAGCAGCTCCATCAGGGGGCGAGACACTGAAGCTTTCTTT.

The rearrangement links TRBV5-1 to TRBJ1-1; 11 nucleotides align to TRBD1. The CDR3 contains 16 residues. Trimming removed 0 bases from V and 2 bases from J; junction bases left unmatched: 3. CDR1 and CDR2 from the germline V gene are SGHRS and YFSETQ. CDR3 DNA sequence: TGCGCCAGCAGCTTGGAGGGACAGGGGGGAAACACTGAAGCTTTCTTT. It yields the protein CASSLEGQGGNTEAFF. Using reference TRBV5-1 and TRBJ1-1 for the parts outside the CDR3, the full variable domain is KAGVTQTPRYLIKTRGQQVTLSCSPISGHRSVSWYQQTPGQGLQFLFEYFSETQRNKGNFPGRFSGRQFSNSRSEMNVSTLELGDSALYLCASSLEGQGGNTEAFFGQGTRLTVV.

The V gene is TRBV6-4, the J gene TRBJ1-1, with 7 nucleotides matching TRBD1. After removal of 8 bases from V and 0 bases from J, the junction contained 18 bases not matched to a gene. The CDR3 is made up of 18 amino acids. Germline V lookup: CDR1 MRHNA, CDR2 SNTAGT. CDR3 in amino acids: CASGKFGVGGWVNTEAFF. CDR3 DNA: TGTGCCAGCGGTAAATTCGGGGTAGGGGGCTGGGTGAACACTGAAGCTTTCTTT.

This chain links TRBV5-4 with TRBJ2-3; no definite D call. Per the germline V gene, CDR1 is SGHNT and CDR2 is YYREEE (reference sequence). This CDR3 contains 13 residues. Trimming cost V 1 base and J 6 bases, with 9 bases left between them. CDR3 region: CASSLSVPDTQYF. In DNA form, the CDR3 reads TGTGCCAGCAGCTTGTCGGTTCCCGATACGCAGTATTTT.

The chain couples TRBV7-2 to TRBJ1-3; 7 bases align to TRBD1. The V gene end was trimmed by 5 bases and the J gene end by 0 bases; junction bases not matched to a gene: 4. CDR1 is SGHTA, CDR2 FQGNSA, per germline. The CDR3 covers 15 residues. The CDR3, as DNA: TGTGCCAGCAGCCGGGACAGTAGCTCTGGAAACACCATATATTTT. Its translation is CASSRDSSSGNTIYF.

The CDR3 region has the DNA TGTGCCAGCAGTCCCCTGGCCACAGATACGCAGTATTTT. Its protein is CASSPLATDTQYF. The rearrangement uses TRBV27 and TRBJ2-3; D unresolved. CDR3 length: 13 amino acids. Trimming left V 5 bases short and J 2 bases short, with 8 bases between. The germline V gene encodes CDR1 MNHEY and CDR2 SMNVEV (reference sequence).

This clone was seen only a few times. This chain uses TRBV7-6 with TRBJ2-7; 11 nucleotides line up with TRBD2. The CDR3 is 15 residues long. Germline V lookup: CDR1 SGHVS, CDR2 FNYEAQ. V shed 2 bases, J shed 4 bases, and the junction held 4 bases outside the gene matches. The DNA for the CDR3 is TGTGCCAGCAGCTTAACTAGCGGGAGTTTTTACGAGCAGTACTTC. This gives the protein CASSLTSGSFYEQYF.

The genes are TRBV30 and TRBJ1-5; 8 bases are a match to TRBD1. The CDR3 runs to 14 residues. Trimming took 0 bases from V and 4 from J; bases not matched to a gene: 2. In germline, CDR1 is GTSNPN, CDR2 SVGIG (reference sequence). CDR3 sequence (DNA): TGTGCCTGGAGTGTAGACAGGGGAAATCAGCCCCAGCATTTT. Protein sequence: CAWSVDRGNQPQHF. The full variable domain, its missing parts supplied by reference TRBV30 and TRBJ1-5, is SQTIHQWPATLVQPVGSPLSLECTVEGTSNPNLYWYRQAAGRGLQLLFYSVGIGQISSEVPQNLSASRPQDRQFILSSKKLLLSDSGFYLCAWSVDRGNQPQHFGDGTRLSIL.

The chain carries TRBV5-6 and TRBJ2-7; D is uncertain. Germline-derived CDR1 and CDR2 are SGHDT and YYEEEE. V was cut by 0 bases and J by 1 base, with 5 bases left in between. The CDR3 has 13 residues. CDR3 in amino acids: CASSLVASYEQYF. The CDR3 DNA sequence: TGTGCCAGCAGCTTGGTAGCTTCCTACGAGCAGTACTTC.

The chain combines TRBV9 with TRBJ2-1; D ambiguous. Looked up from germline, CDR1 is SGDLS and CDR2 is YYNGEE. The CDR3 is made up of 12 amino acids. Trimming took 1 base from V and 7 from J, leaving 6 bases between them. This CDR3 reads CASSVLGNEQFF. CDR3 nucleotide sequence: TGTGCCAGCAGCGTACTCGGGAATGAGCAGTTCTTC. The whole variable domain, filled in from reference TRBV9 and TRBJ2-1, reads DSGVTQTPKHLITATGQRVTLRCSPRSGDLSVYWYQQSLDQGLQFLIQYYNGEERAKGNILERFSAQQFPDLHSELNLSSLELGDSALYFCASSVLGNEQFFGPGTRLTVL.

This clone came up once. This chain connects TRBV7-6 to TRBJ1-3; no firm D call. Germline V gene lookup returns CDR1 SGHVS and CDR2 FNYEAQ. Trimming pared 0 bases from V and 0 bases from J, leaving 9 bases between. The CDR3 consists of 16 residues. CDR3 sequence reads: CASSLAAAVSGNTIYF. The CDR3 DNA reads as TGTGCCAGCAGCTTAGCGGCGGCAGTCTCTGGAAACACCATATATTTT. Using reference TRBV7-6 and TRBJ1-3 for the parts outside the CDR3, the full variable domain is GAGVSQSPRYKVTKRGQDVALRCDPISGHVSLYWYRQALGQGPEFLTYFNYEAQQDKSGLPNDRFSAERPEGSISTLTIQRTEQRDSAMYRCASSLAAAVSGNTIYFGEGSWLTVV.

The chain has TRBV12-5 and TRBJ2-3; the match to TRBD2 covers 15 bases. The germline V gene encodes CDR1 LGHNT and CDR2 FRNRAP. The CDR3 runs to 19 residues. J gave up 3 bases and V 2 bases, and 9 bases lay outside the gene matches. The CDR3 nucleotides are TGTGCTAGTGGTTTGTCGCGGACTAGCGGGGGGGCCGAAACAGATACGCAGTATTTT. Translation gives CASGLSRTSGGAETDTQYF.

The CDR3, as DNA: TGTGCCAGCTCACCTTTTGACAGGGGCTCTGGAAACACCATATATTTT. It specifies CASSPFDRGSGNTIYF. The chain couples TRBV18 to TRBJ1-3; 8 bases fit TRBD1. The germline gives CDR1 KGHSH, CDR2 LQKENI. With 3 bases clipped from V and 0 bases from J, the junction kept 4 bases outside the gene matches. There are 16 residues in the CDR3.

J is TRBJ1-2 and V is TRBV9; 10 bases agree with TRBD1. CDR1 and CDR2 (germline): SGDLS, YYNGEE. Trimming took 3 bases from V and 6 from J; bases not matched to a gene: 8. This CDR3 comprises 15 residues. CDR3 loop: CASSDRQGAIHGYTF. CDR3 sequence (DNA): TGTGCCAGCAGCGACAGACAGGGGGCGATTCATGGCTACACCTTC. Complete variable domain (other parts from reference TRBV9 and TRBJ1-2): DSGVTQTPKHLITATGQRVTLRCSPRSGDLSVYWYQQSLDQGLQFLIQYYNGEERAKGNILERFSAQQFPDLHSELNLSSLELGDSALYFCASSDRQGAIHGYTFGSGTRLTVV.

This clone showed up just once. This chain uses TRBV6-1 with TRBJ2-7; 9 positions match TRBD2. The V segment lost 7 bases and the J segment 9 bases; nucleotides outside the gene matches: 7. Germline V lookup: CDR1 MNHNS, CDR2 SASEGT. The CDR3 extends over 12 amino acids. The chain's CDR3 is CASTRGGVWQYF. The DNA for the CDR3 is TGTGCCAGCACGCGGGGGGGAGTTTGGCAGTACTTC.

The CDR3 nucleotides read TGTGCCAGCAGTTTAACAGGGGTGGTTGGTCAGCCCCAGCATTTT. Translation: CASSLTGVVGQPQHF. The chain links TRBV27 to TRBJ1-5, with TRBD1 matching 7 bases. Germline V gene lookup returns CDR1 MNHEY and CDR2 SMNVEV (reference sequence). J was trimmed by 6 bases and V by 2 bases; bases with no gene match: 7. This CDR3 has 15 residues.